The 30 T cell receptor beta chains below all came from one sample that was sequenced in a study of siplizumab effects on memory and regulatory T cells. Generated by immunoSEQ multiplex PCR, the TCRdb table keeps only in-frame clones and is missing some. The sample records 100,000 or so clones, 85% to 95% being singletons. The sample was non-Treg CD4+ T cells sorted from blood. The receptor set was obtained from a human donor in good health.

This chain joins TRBV10-3 and TRBJ2-3; D not certain. The CDR3 is 14 amino acids. Germline CDR1 reads ENHRY; CDR2 reads SYGVKD. Trimming left V 2 bases short and J 10 bases short, with 16 bases between. In DNA, the CDR3 is TGTGCCATCAGTGAGCTTGGTCCATCCTCACCGCAGTATTTT. Translation: CAISELGPSSPQYF.

The chain couples TRBV5-1 to TRBJ2-1; 10 nucleotides match TRBD2. The CDR3 runs to 16 residues. J was trimmed by 3 bases and V by 4 bases; bases with no gene match: 7. Germline CDR1 is SGHRS and CDR2 is YFSETQ. The chain's CDR3 is CASSPTSGSFYNEQFF. The CDR3 nucleotides are TGCGCCAGCAGCCCGACTAGCGGGTCTTTCTACAATGAGCAGTTCTTC.

The DNA for the CDR3 is TGTGCCAGCAGCTTAGTGGAAGAAGCTTTCTTT. Translation: CASSLVEEAFF. This chain joins TRBV7-9 and TRBJ1-1; D remains unclear. The V end was cut by 1 base, the J end by 8 bases, with 5 bases between. In germline, CDR1 is SEHNR, CDR2 FQNEAQ (reference sequence). The CDR3 runs to 11 residues.

V usage is TRBV5-6 and J usage is TRBJ2-7; D gene ambiguous. CDR1 SGHDT and CDR2 YYEEEE come from the germline V gene. This CDR3 has 17 amino acids. V shed 4 bases and J shed 6 bases, with 26 bases lying between them. CDR3 bases: TGTGCCAGCAGCCCCGGTTTTAGAGACCCAGCTGCCCTCGAGCAGTACTTC. This translates into CASSPGFRDPAALEQYF.

For the CDR3, the DNA is TGTGCCAGCAGTGTATTCGGGCAGGGTAACGCCGATTCACCCCTCCACTTT. It specifies CASSVFGQGNADSPLHF. The V call is TRBV6-1, the J call TRBJ1-6, with a tentative D call TRBD1 (5 bases). The V end lost 4 bases, the J end lost 8 bases, and 21 bases lay between the germline ends. The germline V gene encodes CDR1 MNHNS and CDR2 SASEGT. The CDR3 contains 17 residues.

In its sample, this clone was seen once. The chain couples TRBV7-3 to TRBJ2-1, with D hard to call. Germline CDR1 is SGHTA and CDR2 is FQGTGA. With 0 bases removed from V and 9 bases from J, the gap between germline ends came to 15 bases. The CDR3 sequence is 15 residues long. The CDR3 nucleotides are TGTGCCAGCAGCTTAACCCTCCGGTCCGGAGTTGAGCAGTTCTTC. It yields the protein CASSLTLRSGVEQFF. Supplemented by reference TRBV7-3 and TRBJ2-1, the full variable domain reads GAGVSQTPSNKVTEKGKYVELRCDPISGHTALYWYRQSLGQGPEFLIYFQGTGAADDSGLPNDRFFAVRPEGSVSTLKIQRTERGDSAVYLCASSLTLRSGVEQFFGPGTRLTVL.

The chain combines TRBV5-1 with TRBJ2-1; 14 bases match TRBD2. This CDR3 has 16 residues. CDR1 and CDR2 from the germline V gene are SGHRS and YFSETQ. V lost 4 bases and J lost 7; bases outside the gene matches: 7. The chain's CDR3 is CASSRGTSGSGNEQFF. For the CDR3, the DNA is TGCGCCAGCAGCCGAGGGACTAGCGGGAGTGGGAATGAGCAGTTCTTC.

V is TRBV7-2 and J is TRBJ2-5; D may correspond to TRBD1 or TRBD2 (5 bases each). The tail of the sequence fits TRBJ2-7 better, so the J call may be wrong. The CDR3 consists of 15 residues. Germline-derived CDR1 and CDR2 are SGHTA and FQGNSA. The CDR3: CASSLDRGRAYEQYF. The CDR3 bases are TGTGCCAGCAGCTTAGACCGGGGCAGGGCCTACGAGCAGTACTTC.

DNA for the CDR3: TGCAGCGTGACTAAACAGGGAGATACGCAGTATTTT. Protein product: CSVTKQGDTQYF. The chain carries TRBV29-1 and TRBJ2-3, with a tentative D call TRBD1 (6 bases). Germline V gene lookup returns CDR1 SQVTM and CDR2 ANQGSEA. Between the trimmed V and J ends, which lost 6 bases and 5 bases, there was a span of 12 bases. This CDR3 region has 12 residues.

The chain uses TRBV10-3 and TRBJ2-7; D could derive from TRBD1 or TRBD2 (5 bases each). The CDR3 runs 13 residues. Germline CDR1 reads ENHRY; CDR2 reads SYGVKD. V was clipped by 10 bases and J by 5 bases, with 18 bases between them. The CDR3 bases are TGTGCCACAACGGGGCAGGGCAACAACGAGCAGTACTTC. Translating gives CATTGQGNNEQYF.

The J gene is TRBJ2-2, the V gene TRBV7-2; 8 nucleotides line up with TRBD2. The J segment lost 5 bases and the V segment lost 3 bases, leaving 14 bases of the junction unmatched. The length of the CDR3 is 18 residues. Germline lookup yields CDR1 SGHTA and CDR2 FQGNSA. The DNA of the CDR3 is TGTGCCAGCAGCTTCCAAGGTCGAGCGGGGGCGCGAACCGGGGAGCTGTTTTTT. Residues: CASSFQGRAGARTGELFF.

The chain employs TRBV5-4 and TRBJ2-7; maybe TRBD1 (5 bases). V was cut by 0 bases and J by 4 bases, with 8 bases left in between. The CDR3 runs to 13 residues. Looked up from germline, CDR1 is SGHNT and CDR2 is YYREEE (reference sequence). CDR3 in amino acids: CASSLGRAYEQYF. CDR3 bases: TGTGCCAGCAGCTTGGGCAGGGCTTACGAGCAGTACTTC.

The V and J genes are TRBV30 and TRBJ1-2, with a weak D call TRBD1 (6 bases). Germline values: CDR1 GTSNPN, CDR2 SVGIG (reference sequence). V was trimmed by 3 bases and J by 7 bases, leaving 18 bases between them. This CDR3 comprises 14 residues. The CDR3 nucleotides are TGTGCCTGGAGCCCCGCGGGGGGCCGTTTTGGCTACACCTTC. Its protein is CAWSPAGGRFGYTF.

The chain joins TRBV10-2 to TRBJ1-3; D is unclear. The CDR3 covers 20 residues. V lost 0 bases and J lost 0, with 21 bases in between. Germline CDR1 is WSHSY and CDR2 is SAAADI. This CDR3 reads CASSESIWPASAHSGNTIYF. The CDR3 nucleotides are TGCGCCAGCAGTGAGTCGATATGGCCAGCATCCGCTCACTCTGGAAACACCATATATTTT.

The chain's CDR3 is CASSESGRGNGWREQYF. CDR3 bases: TGTGCCAGCAGTGAATCGGGTCGGGGAAACGGGTGGCGCGAGCAGTACTTC. The chain recombines TRBV25-1 with TRBJ2-7, with D maybe TRBD2 (5 bases). This CDR3 contains 17 residues. Trimming pared 1 base from V and 6 bases from J, leaving 22 bases between. Germline assignment: CDR1 MGHDK and CDR2 SYGVNS.

This chain joins TRBV5-1 and TRBJ2-5; 9 bases agree with TRBD2. Germline assignment: CDR1 SGHRS and CDR2 YFSETQ. The CDR3 length is 16 residues. Germline trimming cut 0 bases from V and 5 bases from J; bases unmatched to any gene: 8. The DNA for the CDR3 is TGCGCCAGCAGCTTGGATGTGGCGGGAGGGCCTGAGACCCAGTACTTC. Translated, it gives CASSLDVAGGPETQYF.

The J gene is TRBJ2-7, the V gene TRBV6-4; D is ambiguous. CDR1 is MRHNA and CDR2 is SNTAGT in the germline V gene. The CDR3 loop spans 14 amino acids. Trimming took off 5 bases at V and 0 bases at J, with 11 bases between the two ends. The CDR3 DNA sequence: TGTGCCAGCAGTTCCTCTCCAAGCTCCTACGAGCAGTACTTC. This sequence encodes CASSSSPSSYEQYF.

The chain carries TRBV5-4 and TRBJ1-1, with D possibly TRBD1 on 6 matching bases. The CDR3 consists of 15 residues. Germline V gene lookup returns CDR1 SGHNT and CDR2 YYREEE (reference sequence). Trimming removed 0 bases at V and 2 bases at J, with 11 bases between. CDR3 sequence: CASSLVTGGNTEAFF. CDR3 nucleotide sequence: TGTGCCAGCAGCTTGGTGACAGGCGGTAACACTGAAGCTTTCTTT.

The V and J genes are TRBV5-4 and TRBJ2-5, with 7 bases fitting TRBD2. Germline V gives CDR1 SGHNT, CDR2 YYREEE (reference sequence). The trim removed 2 bases at V and 2 bases at J, leaving 6 bases unmatched. This CDR3 spans 15 amino acids. CDR3: CASSFIASGQETQYF. CDR3 DNA sequence: TGTGCCAGCAGCTTCATTGCTAGCGGACAAGAGACCCAGTACTTC. The whole variable domain, remainder taken from reference TRBV5-4 and TRBJ2-5, is ETGVTQSPTHLIKTRGQQVTLRCSSQSGHNTVSWYQQALGQGPQFIFQYYREEENGRGNFPPRFSGLQFPNYSSELNVNALELDDSALYLCASSFIASGQETQYFGPGTRLLVL.

This chain connects TRBV5-1 to TRBJ1-2; a possible D gene is TRBD1 (5 bases). The length of the CDR3 is 14 residues. Deletions cut 4 bases from V and 12 bases from J, with 22 bases between. Germline CDR1 SGHRS, CDR2 YFSETQ. For the CDR3, the DNA is TGCGCCAGCAGCGATTCCGGGACCGCGGGTGGGGACACCTTC. Encoded protein: CASSDSGTAGGDTF.

The V call is TRBV28, the J call TRBJ2-7; 8 nucleotides line up with TRBD2. CDR3 length equals 14 residues. The V gene end was trimmed by 6 bases and the J gene end by 4 bases; junction bases not matched to a gene: 8. CDR1 and CDR2 (germline): MDHEN, SYDVKM. This chain's CDR3 is CASSGTSGSYEQYF. The DNA of the CDR3 is TGTGCCAGCAGCGGGACTAGTGGGAGTTACGAGCAGTACTTC.

J is TRBJ2-7 and V is TRBV7-5. TRBV7-5 is classified as a pseudogene. The CDR3 loop spans 15 amino acids. CDR3 loop: CARRTGRLGGYEQYF. As DNA, the CDR3 is TGTGCCAGAAGAACCGGACGCCTAGGTGGATACGAGCAGTACTTC.

Written as DNA, the CDR3 is TGCGCCAGCAGCCAAGGGGACGAGCAGTACTTC. Translation gives CASSQGDEQYF. This chain joins TRBV4-1 and TRBJ2-7; D is ambiguous. Per germline, CDR1 MGHRA and CDR2 YSYEKL. The CDR3 has 11 residues. Trimming cost V 1 base and J 5 bases, with 3 bases left between them.

V gene TRBV5-1 combines with J gene TRBJ2-7; TRBD2 agrees at 9 bases. The J segment lost 3 bases and the V segment lost 4 bases, leaving 8 bases of the junction unmatched. Per germline, CDR1 SGHRS and CDR2 YFSETQ. The CDR3 extends over 15 amino acids. The CDR3 nucleotides read TGCGCCAGCAGCCCGGCAAGCGGGGGGCTCTACGAGCAGTACTTC. The encoded protein is CASSPASGGLYEQYF.

This chain uses TRBV19 with TRBJ2-7, with D possibly being TRBD1 (6 bases). CDR1 and CDR2 from the germline V gene are LNHDA and SQIVND (reference sequence). Trimming removed 6 bases from V and 4 bases from J, with 10 bases in between. This CDR3 has 12 amino acids. DNA for the CDR3: TGTGCCAGTAGCGGACAGACGTACGAGCAGTACTTC. This encodes CASSGQTYEQYF.

This chain links TRBV27 with TRBJ2-5; D might be TRBD2 (6 bases). Germline CDR1 MNHEY, CDR2 SMNVEV (reference sequence). The germline V and J ends were trimmed by 1 base and 2 bases, with 8 bases remaining between them. The CDR3 is made up of 14 amino acids. In nucleotides, the CDR3 is TGTGCCAGCAGTTTATGGGGGGTTCAAGAGACCCAGTACTTC. Protein product: CASSLWGVQETQYF.

V and J are TRBV2 and TRBJ1-2, with TRBD1 identical over 10 bases. CDR3 size: 11 residues. Germline V CDR1 and CDR2: SNHLY, FYNNEI. V was pared by 4 bases and J by 12 bases, with 2 bases of the junction left unmatched. CDR3 protein: CASSGGQGNTF. CDR3 sequence (DNA): TGTGCCAGCAGTGGGGGACAGGGGAACACCTTC. Full variable domain (outside the CDR3, taken from reference TRBV2 and TRBJ1-2): EPEVTQTPSHQVTQMGQEVILRCVPISNHLYFYWYRQILGQKVEFLVSFYNNEISEKSEIFDDQFSVERPDGSNFTLKIRSTKLEDSAMYFCASSGGQGNTFGSGTRLTVV.

The chain uses TRBV29-1 and TRBJ1-2, with D possibly being TRBD1 (6 bases). The CDR3 extends over 11 amino acids. V gave up 7 bases and J gave up 8 bases, with 14 bases separating them. Per germline, CDR1 SQVTM and CDR2 ANQGSEA. As DNA, the CDR3 is TGCAGCGCCCACCTGAGGGGGGGCTACACCTTC. This encodes CSAHLRGGYTF.

The rearrangement joins TRBV7-3 to TRBJ1-5; possible D gene TRBD1, 6 bases. Trimming took 2 bases from V and 3 from J, leaving 17 bases between them. Germline CDR1 SGHTA, CDR2 FQGTGA. The CDR3 sequence is 17 residues long. CDR3 DNA: TGTGCCAGCAGCTTAGATAGGGAATTGGGGGCCAATCAGCCCCAGCATTTT. Protein product: CASSLDRELGANQPQHF.

This clone has only one observation. The V gene is TRBV6-5, the J gene TRBJ2-2; D gene unclear. The V gene's germline CDR1 is MNHEY and CDR2 SVGAGI. This CDR3 has 11 residues. V lost 8 bases and J lost 2, with 3 bases in between. CDR3 nucleotides: TGTGCCAGCGGAAACACCGGGGAGCTGTTTTTT. Its translation is CASGNTGELFF.